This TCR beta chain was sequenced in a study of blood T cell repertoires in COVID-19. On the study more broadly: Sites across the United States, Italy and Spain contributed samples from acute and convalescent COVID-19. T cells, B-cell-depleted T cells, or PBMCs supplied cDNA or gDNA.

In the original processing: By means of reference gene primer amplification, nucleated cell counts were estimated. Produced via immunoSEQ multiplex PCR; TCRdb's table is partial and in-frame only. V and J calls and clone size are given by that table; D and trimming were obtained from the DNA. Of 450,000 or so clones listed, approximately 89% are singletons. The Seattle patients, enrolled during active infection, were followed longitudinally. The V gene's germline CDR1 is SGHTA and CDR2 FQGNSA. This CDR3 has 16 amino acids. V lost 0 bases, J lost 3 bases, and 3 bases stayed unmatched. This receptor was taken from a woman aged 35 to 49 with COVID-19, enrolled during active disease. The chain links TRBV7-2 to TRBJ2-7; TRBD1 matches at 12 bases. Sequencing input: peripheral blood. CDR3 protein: CASSLAGTGGGYEQYF. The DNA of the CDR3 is TGTGCCAGCAGCTTAGCCGGGACAGGGGGCGGCTACGAGCAGTACTTC.